This T cell receptor (beta chain) was identified during a study of cytomegalovirus exposure and HLA in healthy donors. Overall study context: Among around 180 million T cells, an earlier analysis found about 100 million unique TCR beta sequences. Findings and limits, study-wide: Sequence variants that were highly shared formed a cluster that was likely a sequencing artifact. The authors later linked a missense DCLRE1C variant to TCR beta V- and J-gene trimming.

Amplification used 60 Vbeta primers and 13 Jbeta primers. As originally analysed: The count from a later analysis was about 80 million unique TCR beta chains, about 9.9 million of them shared. Profiling relied on immunoSEQ multiplex PCR, and the TCRdb table lists in-frame clones only, not all of them. From that table come the V and J calls and clone size; the DNA was used to work out D and trimming. The data show some 180,000 clones, with approximately 70% seen just once and about 1.7% held by the top ten. This clone was found a few times. What it binds is unknown. Sequencing was done on a sample of PBMCs. This receptor was obtained from a woman aged 30 to 39 in good health and CMV-seronegative.

The CDR3 region has the DNA TGTGCCAGCAGCTTCGGTAACACAGATACGCAGTATTTT. Translated: CASSFGNTDTQYF. The rearrangement uses TRBV7-2 and TRBJ2-3; D unresolved. Germline V gives CDR1 SGHTA, CDR2 FQGNSA. The CDR3 has 13 residues. Trimming removed 3 bases at V and 2 bases at J, with 6 bases between.